The 25 T cell receptor beta chains below all came from one sample that was sequenced in a study of cytotoxic CD8 clonotypes in ibrutinib-treated CLL. Profiled with immunoSEQ multiplex PCR; TCRdb holds only in-frame clones, not every one. The repertoire consists of 250,000 to 350,000 clones, with 65% to 85% occurring once and the leading ten covering roughly 6%. Here the sequenced sample was PBMCs, taken at disease progression, from a patient treated with ibrutinib. All receptors come from a human donor with chronic lymphocytic leukemia.

This clone was seen a few times. The chain employs TRBV27 and TRBJ1-2; 11 bases align to TRBD1. Germline loops: CDR1 MNHEY, CDR2 SMNVEV (reference sequence). The CDR3 extends over 14 amino acids. Unmatched junction bases numbered 2, after V lost 6 bases and J lost 2 bases. The CDR3 bases are TGTGCCAGCAGCCGGGACAGGGGGAACTATGGCTACACCTTC. Protein product: CASSRDRGNYGYTF.

The chain joins TRBV10-3 to TRBJ1-2; D call uncertain. The CDR3 is 13 amino acids. The germline V gene has CDR1 ENHRY and CDR2 SYGVKD. V was shortened by 6 bases and J by 6 bases, with 14 bases between the two germline ends. The CDR3 nucleotides are TGTGCCATCAGAGGGAGTCCTTCGAATGGCTACACCTTC. This gives the protein CAIRGSPSNGYTF.

DNA for the CDR3: TGTGCCAGCGGACCCACAGGGAGTCCTGAAGCTTTCTTT. Protein: CASGPTGSPEAFF. The J gene is TRBJ1-1, the V gene TRBV2; a possible D gene is TRBD1 (6 bases). The CDR3 is made up of 13 amino acids. V lost 8 bases, J lost 6 bases, and 16 bases lay in between. Germline V gene lookup returns CDR1 SNHLY and CDR2 FYNNEI.

The chain links TRBV19 to TRBJ2-3, with a possible D match to TRBD2 (6 bases). The CDR3 contains 15 residues. V lost 1 base and J lost 6, with 14 bases in between. Germline CDR1 reads LNHDA; CDR2 reads SQIVND (reference sequence). The CDR3 here is CASSIGPGEWDTQYF. CDR3 DNA: TGTGCCAGTAGTATAGGACCGGGGGAGTGGGATACGCAGTATTTT.

This clone was seen a handful of times. The chain is built from TRBV2 and TRBJ1-5; D gene ambiguous. Trimming left V 5 bases short and J 7 bases short, with 12 bases between. The CDR3 contains 13 residues. Germline CDR1 reads SNHLY; CDR2 reads FYNNEI. The CDR3 loop reads CASSTSQRQPQHF. Here the CDR3 DNA reads TGTGCCAGCAGTACCTCCCAAAGACAGCCCCAGCATTTT.

The chain joins TRBV5-8 to TRBJ1-4; D remains unclear. V was trimmed by 4 bases and J by 5 bases, leaving 12 bases between them. Germline V gene data show CDR1 as SGHTS and CDR2 as YDEGEE. This CDR3 comprises 14 residues. CDR3 coding DNA: TGTGCCAGCAGCCTCCTCGCGGGAAATGAAAAACTGTTTTTT. Its translation is CASSLLAGNEKLFF. Full variable domain (rest looked up from reference TRBV5-8 and TRBJ1-4): EAGVTQSPTHLIKTRGQQATLRCSPISGHTSVYWYQQALGLGLQFLLWYDEGEERNRGNFPPRFSGRQFPNYSSELNVNALELEDSALYLCASSLLAGNEKLFFGSGTQLSVL.

The sample holds a few counts of this clone. The chain has TRBV11-2 and TRBJ2-1, with 9 bases identical to TRBD1. Germline V gives CDR1 SGHAT, CDR2 FQNNGV. This CDR3 has 15 amino acids. Trimming cost V 5 bases and J 7 bases; bases outside gene matches: 9. Here the CDR3 DNA reads TGTGCCAGCAGCGCCCGGGACAGGGCCAGGAATGAGCAGTTCTTC. It yields the protein CASSARDRARNEQFF.

The chain uses TRBV10-3 and TRBJ2-3; 8 nucleotides match TRBD1. The ends lost 7 bases at V and 6 bases at J; junction bases unmatched: 12. Per germline, CDR1 ENHRY and CDR2 SYGVKD. This CDR3 contains 15 residues. CDR3 coding DNA: TGTGCCATCACCGACTCAGGGGGCCGGCGTGATACGCAGTATTTT. It yields the protein CAITDSGGRRDTQYF.

The V gene is TRBV11-3, the J gene TRBJ2-3, with TRBD1 identical over 8 bases. The germline V gene encodes CDR1 SGHNT and CDR2 YENEEA. Trimming removed 2 bases from V and 6 bases from J; junction bases left unmatched: 10. CDR3 length equals 16 residues. CDR3 nucleotides: TGTGCCAGCAGCTTATCTCGGGACAGGCCAGGGGATACGCAGTATTTT. Translated: CASSLSRDRPGDTQYF.

CDR3 amino acids: CSARVPEGQFF. Here the CDR3 DNA reads TGCAGTGCTAGAGTACCGGAGGGGCAGTTCTTC. This chain joins TRBV20-1 and TRBJ2-1, with a weak D call TRBD2 (6 bases). The V end lost 1 base, the J end lost 12 bases, and 10 bases lay between the germline ends. This CDR3 comprises 11 residues. Germline CDR1 DFQATT, CDR2 SNEGSKA (reference sequence).

The chain joins TRBV12-2 to TRBJ2-5. TRBV12-2 is a known pseudogene. The CDR3 is 17 residues long. The CDR3 region has the DNA TGTGCAAGTCGCTTAGCCCCGGGCCTAGAGCTACAAGAGACCCAGTACTTC. Amino acids: CASRLAPGLELQETQYF.

The chain links TRBV9 to TRBJ2-7; possible D gene TRBD2, 5 bases. The CDR3 runs to 14 residues. Germline CDR1 and CDR2: SGDLS and YYNGEE. V lost 0 bases and J lost 7, with 14 bases in between. This CDR3 reads CASSVGGLEREQYF. CDR3 DNA sequence: TGTGCCAGCAGCGTAGGGGGTCTGGAGCGGGAGCAGTACTTC.

The rearrangement links TRBV10-1 to TRBJ2-7; D perhaps matches TRBD1 (6 bases). V shed 0 bases and J shed 7 bases, with 7 bases lying between them. CDR1 and CDR2 from the germline V gene are WNHNN and SYGVQD (reference sequence). The CDR3 length is 12 residues. The DNA for the CDR3 is TGCGCCAGCAGTGAGTCAAGGGGGGAGCAGTACTTC. Its protein is CASSESRGEQYF.

The chain joins TRBV10-2 to TRBJ2-1, with TRBD2 matching 16 bases. The trim removed 3 bases at V and 9 bases at J, leaving 11 bases unmatched. This CDR3 region has 18 residues. The germline V gene encodes CDR1 WSHSY and CDR2 SAAADI. The CDR3 loop is CASSESPGLAGGPSEQFF. The CDR3 DNA is TGCGCCAGCAGTGAATCCCCGGGACTAGCGGGGGGGCCCAGTGAGCAGTTCTTC.

The rearrangement joins TRBV13 to TRBJ1-1, with 7 bases fitting TRBD1. Germline V gene data show CDR1 as PRHDT and CDR2 as FYEKMQ (reference sequence). There are 14 residues in the CDR3. Losses at the gene ends were 0 bases for V and 5 bases for J; bases not matched to a gene: 3. CDR3 DNA sequence: TGTGCCAGCAGCTTAGGACAGGGGTGGACTGAAGCTTTCTTT. It translates to CASSLGQGWTEAFF.

This sequence joins TRBV5-1 and TRBJ2-1; 7 bases are shared with TRBD1. The CDR3 is 15 residues long. Trimming cost V 0 bases and J 4 bases; bases outside gene matches: 4. The germline V gene encodes CDR1 SGHRS and CDR2 YFSETQ. CDR3 residues: CASSLGDSLYNEQFF. The CDR3 DNA sequence: TGCGCCAGCAGCTTGGGGGACAGTTTGTACAATGAGCAGTTCTTC. Based on the CDR3 plus reference TRBV5-1 and TRBJ2-1, the full variable domain is KAGVTQTPRYLIKTRGQQVTLSCSPISGHRSVSWYQQTPGQGLQFLFEYFSETQRNKGNFPGRFSGRQFSNSRSEMNVSTLELGDSALYLCASSLGDSLYNEQFFGPGTRLTVL.

V usage is TRBV28 and J usage is TRBJ2-2; 9 nucleotides align to TRBD2. V shed 6 bases, J shed 3 bases, and the junction held 5 bases outside the gene matches. Per germline, CDR1 MDHEN and CDR2 SYDVKM. The CDR3 is 15 amino acids. The CDR3 nucleotides are TGTGCCAGCAGCACAGCGGGAGGATACACCGGGGAGCTGTTTTTT. Protein product: CASSTAGGYTGELFF.

This chain uses TRBV29-1 with TRBJ1-4, with TRBD1 matching 7 bases. In germline, CDR1 is SQVTM, CDR2 ANQGSEA. Trimming took 5 bases from V and 14 from J; bases not matched to a gene: 14. CDR3 length equals 13 residues. CDR3 sequence: CSVRTGTVNGLFF. CDR3 in DNA: TGCAGCGTTAGAACCGGGACAGTTAATGGGCTGTTTTTT.

V usage is TRBV6-6 and J usage is TRBJ1-2; 9 nucleotides match TRBD1. CDR1 is MNHNY and CDR2 is SVGAGI in the germline V gene (reference sequence). There are 14 residues in the CDR3. Trimming at V came to 4 bases and at J to 8 bases, leaving 8 bases not matched to a gene. The CDR3 is CASSFPGQGRGYTF. The CDR3 DNA reads TGTGCCAGCAGTTTTCCGGGACAGGGTAGGGGCTACACCTTC.

This clone was observed a handful of times. The chain combines TRBV9 with TRBJ2-4, with D unresolved. V was shortened by 0 bases and J by 8 bases, with 12 bases between the two germline ends. CDR3 length equals 14 residues. CDR1 is SGDLS, CDR2 YYNGEE, per germline. The CDR3 spells CASSVDGVVDIQYF. Here the CDR3 DNA reads TGTGCCAGCAGCGTAGATGGTGTTGTAGACATTCAGTACTTC. Using reference TRBV9 and TRBJ2-4 for the parts outside the CDR3, the full variable domain is DSGVTQTPKHLITATGQRVTLRCSPRSGDLSVYWYQQSLDQGLQFLIQYYNGEERAKGNILERFSAQQFPDLHSELNLSSLELGDSALYFCASSVDGVVDIQYFGAGTRLSVL.

The chain joins TRBV11-1 to TRBJ2-1; the D gene could be TRBD1 or TRBD2 (5 bases each). The CDR3 sequence is 15 residues long. Deletions cut 5 bases from V and 10 bases from J, with 21 bases between. Germline CDR1 and CDR2: SGHAT and FQDESV (reference sequence). For the CDR3, the DNA is TGTGCCAGCAGCGTTAACCGGGACCATTACAGGGAGCAGTTCTTC. This sequence encodes CASSVNRDHYREQFF.

CDR3 loop: CASSLGGKDGKNIQYF. As DNA, the CDR3 is TGTGCCAGCAGCTTGGGGGGGAAGGATGGCAAAAACATTCAGTACTTC. J is TRBJ2-4 and V is TRBV5-4; the D gene could be TRBD1 or TRBD2 (5 bases each). CDR1 is SGHNT and CDR2 is YYREEE in the germline V gene (reference sequence). The CDR3 loop spans 16 amino acids. V lost 0 bases to trimming and J lost 3 bases, with 13 bases between them.

The chain couples TRBV11-1 to TRBJ2-7; 7 nucleotides agree with TRBD1. V lost 5 bases to trimming and J lost 2 bases; unmatched junction nucleotides: 3. The germline V gene encodes CDR1 SGHAT and CDR2 FQDESV (reference sequence). The CDR3 loop spans 13 amino acids. The chain's CDR3 is CASSPGQTYEQYF. CDR3 DNA sequence: TGTGCCAGCAGCCCGGGACAGACCTACGAGCAGTACTTC.

V and J are TRBV27 and TRBJ1-5; 7 bases fit TRBD1. CDR1 and CDR2 (germline): MNHEY, SMNVEV (reference sequence). V gave up 5 bases and J gave up 4 bases; unmatched junction bases: 14. This CDR3 is 17 amino acids long. CDR3 in amino acids: CASSANRGGDWNQPQHF. CDR3 DNA: TGTGCCAGCAGTGCAAACAGGGGAGGAGATTGGAATCAGCCCCAGCATTTT.

The chain carries TRBV2 and TRBJ1-4, with D perhaps TRBD1 (6 bases). The germline V and J ends were trimmed by 4 bases and 7 bases, with 19 bases remaining between them. There are 16 residues in the CDR3. Germline V lookup: CDR1 SNHLY, CDR2 FYNNEI. CDR3 in amino acids: CASSVDSWGWSEKLFF. The CDR3 DNA follows: TGTGCCAGCAGTGTGGACAGCTGGGGGTGGAGTGAAAAACTGTTTTTT.